This T cell receptor beta chain is drawn from a study of blood T cells in healthy people across ages. It was with a sample-barcoded 5' primer and a J-beta primer mix that a second PCR of roughly 7 to 12 cycles was run. TCRdb reprocessed the 5' RACE reads with MiXCR, giving one entry per CDR3 protein. The table has roughly 900,000 distinct CDR3 sequences, around 26% seen once. The CDR3 contains 15 residues. Germline CDR1 is SEHNR and CDR2 is FQNEAQ (reference sequence). V was pared by 5 bases and J by 5 bases, with 18 bases between. A remark on this clonotype: A read error is possible here, since a much larger clone lies one base away.

Sequencing was done on a sample of blood. The receptor comes from a woman older than 75 in good health. V is TRBV7-9 and J is TRBJ2-5, with D possibly TRBD2 on 5 matching bases. The chain's CDR3 is CASSPKGGSHETQYF. The CDR3 DNA reads TGTGCCAGCAGCCCGAAGGGCGGGTCTCACGAGACCCAGTACTTC.